Following are 19 T cell receptor beta chains from one sample sequenced in a study of naive and memory T cell subsets. Treatment here: skin biopsy from PPD injection site in Mantoux-positive individual. A UMI-containing oligonucleotide was joined by 3' ligation to the TCR cDNA template. Amplification of ligated cDNA took four PCR rounds with SP2 and nested alpha and beta constant primers. TCRdb independently ran MiXCR on the UMI-ligation and nested PCR reads; one entry per CDR3 protein. The sample shows 25,000 to 35,000 distinct CDR3 sequences, 6.5% to 8% of them seen only once. The sequences come from skin, collected from a tuberculin skin test site. Receptors originate from an adult in good health.

V and J are TRBV12-3 or TRBV12-4 and TRBJ1-3, with TRBD1 as a possible D gene (6 bases). This CDR3 has 17 residues. V was shortened by 3 bases and J by 3 bases, with 18 bases between the two germline ends. CDR3 region: CASSFRGGQGGGNTIYF. CDR3 DNA sequence: TGTGCCAGCAGTTTTAGGGGGGGACAAGGTGGTGGAAACACCATATATTTT.

This clonotype occurred a few times. J is TRBJ2-7 and V is TRBV18; TRBD1 might be the D (6 bases). Germline V gene sequence: CDR1 KGHSH, CDR2 LQKENI. The V end lost 4 bases, the J end lost 7 bases, and 14 bases lay between the germline ends. The CDR3 is 13 residues long. CDR3 sequence: CASSRTTGQEQYF. CDR3 bases: TGTGCCAGCTCACGGACAACAGGGCAAGAGCAGTACTTC.

The genes are TRBV11-2 and TRBJ1-4, with D perhaps TRBD1 (6 bases). Germline lookup yields CDR1 SGHAT and CDR2 FQNNGV. Trimming pared 5 bases from V and 0 bases from J, leaving 10 bases between. The CDR3 loop spans 15 amino acids. The CDR3 sequence: CASSRGVTTNEKLFF. The CDR3 nucleotides read TGTGCCAGCAGCAGGGGGGTTACAACTAATGAAAAACTGTTTTTT.

This clonotype was found many times. This chain connects TRBV2 to TRBJ2-7; no firm D call. The CDR3 is 11 residues long. The germline V and J ends were trimmed by 5 bases and 6 bases, with 8 bases remaining between them. The germline gives CDR1 SNHLY, CDR2 FYNNEI. The CDR3 is CASSHETEQYF. For the CDR3, the DNA is TGTGCCAGCAGTCACGAGACCGAGCAGTACTTC.

This clonotype was detected many times. The chain links TRBV12-3 or TRBV12-4 to TRBJ2-1, with D uncertain. CDR3 size: 15 residues. V was cut by 3 bases and J by 0 bases, with 9 bases left in between. The CDR3 is CASSLLGGSYNEQFF. CDR3 nucleotide sequence: TGTGCCAGCAGTTTGTTGGGTGGCTCCTACAATGAGCAGTTCTTC.

This clonotype was detected ten times or more. The genes are TRBV7-2 and TRBJ2-3; possibly TRBD1 for D (5 bases). CDR3 length equals 13 residues. CDR1 and CDR2 from the germline V gene are SGHTA and FQGNSA. Trimming shortened V by 4 bases and J by 2 bases, and 7 bases separated the two germline ends. The CDR3 DNA reads as TGTGCCAGCAGCTCGGACAACACAGATACGCAGTATTTT. Translation gives CASSSDNTDTQYF.

This clonotype was seen many times. The V call is TRBV29-1, the J call TRBJ2-1; TRBD2 matches 8 bases. From germline, CDR1 is SQVTM and CDR2 ANQGSEA. The CDR3 has 11 amino acids. V lost 7 bases and J lost 9; bases outside the gene matches: 5. The DNA for the CDR3 is TGCAGCGGGCGAGCGGGGGTTGAGCAGTTCTTC. Amino acids: CSGRAGVEQFF.

In this sample, this clonotype turned up many times. This chain connects TRBV5-1 to TRBJ2-3; D perhaps matches TRBD1 (5 bases). V lost 4 bases to trimming and J lost 0 bases, with 12 bases between them. The V gene's germline CDR1 is SGHRS and CDR2 YFSETQ. The CDR3 loop spans 15 amino acids. CDR3 sequence: CASSDRRQSTDTQYF. The CDR3 DNA follows: TGCGCCAGCAGCGACAGAAGACAAAGCACAGATACGCAGTATTTT.

This clonotype was counted at least ten times. J is TRBJ1-2 and V is TRBV5-1, with 8 positions matching TRBD1. Germline assignment: CDR1 SGHRS and CDR2 YFSETQ. V lost 2 bases to trimming and J lost 8 bases; unmatched junction nucleotides: 8. The CDR3 is 14 amino acids. CDR3 in amino acids: CASSLRGTGRGYTF. In nucleotides, the CDR3 is TGCGCCAGCAGCTTAAGAGGGACAGGACGAGGCTACACCTTC.

There are a few counts of this clonotype. The CDR3 loop reads CSALRGGGNQPQHF. CDR3 bases: TGCAGTGCTCTTCGGGGAGGCGGCAATCAGCCCCAGCATTTT. This rearrangement joins TRBV20-1 to TRBJ1-5; D remains unclear. V lost 5 bases and J lost 2, with 13 bases in between. Germline loops: CDR1 DFQATT, CDR2 SNEGSKA (reference sequence). This CDR3 spans 14 amino acids.

This clonotype appeared a few times. The chain recombines TRBV12-3 or TRBV12-4 with TRBJ1-5, with 7 bases fitting TRBD1. V trimming: 1 base; J trimming: 4 bases; junction bases outside the gene matches: 4. This CDR3 has 15 residues. CDR3 residues: CASSLDAQGNQPQHF. Written as DNA, the CDR3 is TGTGCCAGCAGTTTAGACGCACAGGGGAATCAGCCCCAGCATTTT.

This clonotype is medium-sized in the sample. The chain recombines TRBV5-1 with TRBJ2-1; D is possibly TRBD2 (6 bases). CDR1 is SGHRS, CDR2 YFSETQ, per germline. Trimming pared 1 base from V and 13 bases from J, leaving 9 bases between. CDR3 length: 11 residues. The CDR3 sequence is CASSLRDSQFF. The CDR3 coding sequence is TGCGCCAGCAGCTTGAGGGACTCACAGTTCTTC.

This clonotype was observed at least ten times. This chain connects TRBV20-1 to TRBJ2-7; D not resolved. Germline V gives CDR1 DFQATT, CDR2 SNEGSKA (reference sequence). Trimming shortened V by 5 bases and J by 2 bases, and 7 bases separated the two germline ends. This CDR3 has 11 amino acids. DNA of the CDR3: TGCAGTGCTCGGGTTCCCTACGAGCAGTACTTC. Translated, it gives CSARVPYEQYF.

This clonotype was seen at least ten times. This rearrangement joins TRBV4-2 to TRBJ2-5; 10 bases map to TRBD1. V was clipped by 1 base and J by 4 bases; unmatched bases: 12. This CDR3 comprises 18 residues. Germline values: CDR1 LGHNA, CDR2 YNFKEQ. The CDR3 DNA is TGTGCCAGCAGCCAAGGCACGGCGGGGACAGGGGAGAGAGAGACCCAGTACTTC. Protein sequence: CASSQGTAGTGERETQYF.

There are many counts of this clonotype. CDR3 DNA sequence: TGTGCCGTCGAGGACACCCGAACAACTACAACTAGCACAGATACGCAGTATTTT. The encoded protein is CAVEDTRTTTTSTDTQYF. The chain has TRBV10-3 and TRBJ2-3, with D possibly being TRBD1 (5 bases). The V gene lost 11 bases and the J gene lost 0 bases, with 27 bases spanning the gap. The V gene's germline CDR1 is ENHRY and CDR2 SYGVKD. This CDR3 region has 18 residues.

The gene calls are TRBV19 and TRBJ1-5, with D possibly TRBD1 on 6 matching bases. V was shortened by 5 bases and J by 3 bases, with 14 bases between the two germline ends. From germline, CDR1 is LNHDA and CDR2 SQIVND (reference sequence). CDR3 length: 15 amino acids. This CDR3 is CASSDGTYYNQPQHF. In DNA form, the CDR3 reads TGTGCCAGTAGTGACGGGACATACTACAATCAGCCCCAGCATTTT. Supplemented by reference TRBV19 and TRBJ1-5, the full variable domain reads DGGITQSPKYLFRKEGQNVTLSCEQNLNHDAMYWYRQDPGQGLRLIYYSQIVNDFQKGDIAEGYSVSREKKESFPLTVTSAQKNPTAFYLCASSDGTYYNQPQHFGDGTRLSIL.

The J gene is TRBJ1-5, the V gene TRBV6-6; unclear D gene. The CDR3 covers 13 residues. CDR1 is MNHNY and CDR2 is SVGAGI in the germline V gene (reference sequence). V lost 5 bases and J lost 1, with 6 bases in between. CDR3 sequence (DNA): TGTGCCAGCAGTATGGGGAGCAATCAGCCCCAGCATTTT. Protein product: CASSMGSNQPQHF.

This clonotype was detected only a few times. J is TRBJ1-5 and V is TRBV7-8; 12 nucleotides align to TRBD1. Germline values: CDR1 SGHVS, CDR2 FQNEAQ. The CDR3 covers 15 residues. With 0 bases clipped from V and 7 bases from J, the junction kept 1 base outside the gene matches. In nucleotides, the CDR3 is TGTGCCAGCAGCTTAGCCGGGACAGGGGGCCAGCCCCAGCATTTT. This encodes CASSLAGTGGQPQHF.

This clonotype was counted ten times or more. The J gene is TRBJ2-1, the V gene TRBV20-1, with D tentatively TRBD2 (6 bases). The V end was cut by 1 base, the J end by 2 bases, with 15 bases between. The germline gives CDR1 DFQATT, CDR2 SNEGSKA (reference sequence). The CDR3 spans 16 residues. CDR3 amino acids: CSARAAGGATYNEQFF. In DNA form, the CDR3 reads TGCAGTGCTAGAGCGGCCGGGGGAGCGACCTACAATGAGCAGTTCTTC.